The 2 T cell receptor beta chains reported below all come from one sample, sequenced in a study of B cell selection in AIRE deficiency. The sorted conventional CD4 T cells were gated as CD4+CD127+. Sequencing was performed with immunoSEQ multiplex PCR; in TCRdb, only in-frame clones are kept and a portion is missing. The sample includes about 25,000 clones, about 95% of them seen just once. Sequencing input: CD4+CD127+ conventional T cells sorted from PBMCs. These receptors were obtained from a human donor in good health.

The V and J genes are TRBV5-1 and TRBJ2-1; 11 positions match TRBD2. With 0 bases clipped from V and 6 bases from J, the junction kept 5 bases outside the gene matches. Germline loops: CDR1 SGHRS, CDR2 YFSETQ. There are 16 residues in the CDR3. The CDR3 here is CASSLGGTSGINEQFF. As DNA, the CDR3 is TGCGCCAGCAGCTTGGGTGGGACTAGCGGTATCAATGAGCAGTTCTTC.

Notes on this clone: Germline is not matched at one junction end, which may reflect a read error. The rearrangement joins TRBV28 to TRBJ2-7, with TRBD2 matching over 16 bases. The CDR3 has 16 residues. Per germline, CDR1 MDHEN and CDR2 SYDVKM. The CDR3 DNA reads TGTGCCAGCAGCCCGGGACTAGCGGGAGGGCCCCACGAGCAGTGCTTC. It translates to CASSPGLAGGPHEQCF.